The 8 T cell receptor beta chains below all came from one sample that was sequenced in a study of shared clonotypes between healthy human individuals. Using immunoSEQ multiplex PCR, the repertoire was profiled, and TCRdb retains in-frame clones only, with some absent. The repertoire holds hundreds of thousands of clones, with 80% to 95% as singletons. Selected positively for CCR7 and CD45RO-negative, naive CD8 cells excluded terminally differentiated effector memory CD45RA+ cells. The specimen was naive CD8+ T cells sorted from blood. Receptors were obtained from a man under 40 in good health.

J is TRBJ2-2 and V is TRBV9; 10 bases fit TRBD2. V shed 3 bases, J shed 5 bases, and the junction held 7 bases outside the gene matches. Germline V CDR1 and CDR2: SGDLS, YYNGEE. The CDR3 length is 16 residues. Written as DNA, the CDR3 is TGTGCCAGCAGCGCTAGCGGGAGTAGTATAACCGGGGAGCTGTTTTTT. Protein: CASSASGSSITGELFF. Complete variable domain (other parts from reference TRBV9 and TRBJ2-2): DSGVTQTPKHLITATGQRVTLRCSPRSGDLSVYWYQQSLDQGLQFLIQYYNGEERAKGNILERFSAQQFPDLHSELNLSSLELGDSALYFCASSASGSSITGELFFGEGSRLTVL.

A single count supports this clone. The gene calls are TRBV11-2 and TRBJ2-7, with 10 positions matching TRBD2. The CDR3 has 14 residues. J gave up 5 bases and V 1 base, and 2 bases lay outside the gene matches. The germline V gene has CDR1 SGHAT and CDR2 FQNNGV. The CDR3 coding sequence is TGTGCCAGCAGCTTAGTTAGCGGGAGGAACGAGCAGTACTTC. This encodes CASSLVSGRNEQYF. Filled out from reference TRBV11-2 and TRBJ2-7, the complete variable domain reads EAGVAQSPRYKIIEKRQSVAFWCNPISGHATLYWYQQILGQGPKLLIQFQNNGVVDDSQLPKDRFSAERLKGVDSTLKIQPAKLEDSAVYLCASSLVSGRNEQYFGPGTRLTVT.

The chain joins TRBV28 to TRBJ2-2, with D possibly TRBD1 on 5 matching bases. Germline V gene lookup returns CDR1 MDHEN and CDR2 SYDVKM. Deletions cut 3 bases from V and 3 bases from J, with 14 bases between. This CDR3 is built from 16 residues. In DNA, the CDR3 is TGTGCCAGCAGTTTGGGCAAACAGGCCTACACCGGGGAGCTGTTTTTT. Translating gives CASSLGKQAYTGELFF.

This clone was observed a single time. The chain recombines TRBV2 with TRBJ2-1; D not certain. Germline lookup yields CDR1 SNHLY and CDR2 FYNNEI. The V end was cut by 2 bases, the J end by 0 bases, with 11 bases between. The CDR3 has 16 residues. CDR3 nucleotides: TGTGCCAGCAGTGAATCCACGGGTTACTCCTACAATGAGCAGTTCTTC. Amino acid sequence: CASSESTGYSYNEQFF.

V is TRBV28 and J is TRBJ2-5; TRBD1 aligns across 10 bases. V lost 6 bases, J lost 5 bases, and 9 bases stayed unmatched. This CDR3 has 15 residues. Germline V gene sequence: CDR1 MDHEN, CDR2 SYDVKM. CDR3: CASRPRQGAWETQYF. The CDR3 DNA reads TGTGCCAGCAGGCCAAGACAGGGGGCGTGGGAGACCCAGTACTTC.

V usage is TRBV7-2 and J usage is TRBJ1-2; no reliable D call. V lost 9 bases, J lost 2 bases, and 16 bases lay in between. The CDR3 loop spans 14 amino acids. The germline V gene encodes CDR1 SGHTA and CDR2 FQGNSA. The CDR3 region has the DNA TGTGCCAGTAAGCCCCTTGGCAGCAACTATGGCTACACCTTC. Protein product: CASKPLGSNYGYTF.

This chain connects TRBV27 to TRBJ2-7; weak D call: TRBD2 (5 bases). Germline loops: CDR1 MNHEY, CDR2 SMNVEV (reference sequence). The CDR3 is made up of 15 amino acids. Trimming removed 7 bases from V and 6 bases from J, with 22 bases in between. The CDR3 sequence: CASNPGGQRVSEQYF. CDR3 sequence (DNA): TGTGCCAGCAACCCCGGCGGGCAACGGGTTAGCGAGCAGTACTTC.

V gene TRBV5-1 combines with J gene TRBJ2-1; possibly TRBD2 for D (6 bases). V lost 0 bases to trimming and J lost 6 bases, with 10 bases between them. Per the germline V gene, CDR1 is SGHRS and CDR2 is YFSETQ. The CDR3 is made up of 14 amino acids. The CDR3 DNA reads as TGCGCCAGCAGCTTGGCGGGTAGCGGCAATGAGCAGTTCTTC. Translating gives CASSLAGSGNEQFF.